This TCR beta chain was sequenced for a study of OX40 agonist ivuxolimab in advanced cancers. General study points: The study did not work out the antigen specificity of the expanded peripheral T cells. The study observed clonal expansion of CD4+ and CD8+ blood T cells by week 6 at 0.1 to 3.0 mg/kg.

People who had autoimmune disease history or systemic immunosuppression were excluded. CDR3 length equals 15 residues. Trimming pared 5 bases from V and 7 bases from J, leaving 18 bases between. Germline V gene sequence: CDR1 SGHTA, CDR2 FQGTGA. On this clone: The antigen remains unidentified.

Assay used: immunoSEQ multiplex PCR; TCRdb lists only in-frame clones, some missing. This sample has some 74,000 clones, with about nine tenths found just once. The origin of this receptor is an adult with an advanced solid tumor such as melanoma, head and neck, liver or kidney cancer. This sequence joins TRBV7-3 and TRBJ2-1; maybe TRBD2 (5 bases). The material was CD4+ or CD8+ T cells sorted from blood, obtained in a trial of the OX40 agonist ivuxolimab. The CDR3 here is CASSPPWTGRNEQFF. The DNA of the CDR3 is TGTGCCAGCAGCCCCCCCTGGACGGGGAGAAATGAGCAGTTCTTC.